This paragraph covers one T cell receptor (beta chain) sequence. The data stem from a study of shared T cell receptors in the human thymus. Data came from immunoSEQ multiplex PCR; TCRdb stores just in-frame clones and leaves some out. The top ten hold 0.008% to 0.011% of the sample, which has roughly 700,000 clones, approximately 87% seen once. V trimming: 0 bases; J trimming: 11 bases; junction bases outside the gene matches: 6. Germline CDR1 reads SGHTS; CDR2 reads YDEGEE. The CDR3 runs 13 residues. A further study also used this sample, focusing on human thymus T cells. Turning to that study: Among the donors, all were healthy Finnish infants having corrective surgery for congenital heart defects. Thymic resections from corrective heart surgery supplied the tissue. Seemingly biased V and J gene usage marked thymic and blood repertoires. Overlap was high between thymic repertoires from unrelated individuals, as reported in related research.

The rearrangement links TRBV5-8 to TRBJ2-7; 9 bases match TRBD2. The sequenced sample was thymocytes. The receptor's source is a boy younger than two with a congenital heart defect. The CDR3 DNA reads TGTGCCAGCAGCTTGGGGGGACTAGCTATTGAGTACTTC. Residues: CASSLGGLAIEYF. Drawing the rest from reference TRBV5-8 and TRBJ2-7, the complete variable domain is EAGVTQSPTHLIKTRGQQATLRCSPISGHTSVYWYQQALGLGLQFLLWYDEGEERNRGNFPPRFSGRQFPNYSSELNVNALELEDSALYLCASSLGGLAIEYFGPGTRLTVT.